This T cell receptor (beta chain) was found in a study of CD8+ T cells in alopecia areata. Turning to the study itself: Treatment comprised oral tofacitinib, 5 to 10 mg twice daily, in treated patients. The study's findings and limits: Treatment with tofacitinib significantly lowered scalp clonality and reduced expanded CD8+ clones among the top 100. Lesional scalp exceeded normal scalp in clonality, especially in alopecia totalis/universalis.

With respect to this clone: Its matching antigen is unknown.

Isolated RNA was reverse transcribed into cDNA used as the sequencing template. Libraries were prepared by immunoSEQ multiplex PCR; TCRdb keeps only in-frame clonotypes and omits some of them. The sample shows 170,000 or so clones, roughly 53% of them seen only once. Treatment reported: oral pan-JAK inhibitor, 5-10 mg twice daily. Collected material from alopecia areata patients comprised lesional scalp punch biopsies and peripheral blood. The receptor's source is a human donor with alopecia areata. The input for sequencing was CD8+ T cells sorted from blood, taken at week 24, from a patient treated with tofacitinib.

In nucleotides, the CDR3 is TGCAGCGTTGCTGGTATCAGCTATGGCTACACCTTC. Translation: CSVAGISYGYTF. This chain links TRBV29-1 with TRBJ1-2; D uncertain. Germline V gives CDR1 SQVTM, CDR2 ANQGSEA. The ends were cut back, 4 bases at V and 4 bases at J, with 10 bases in the middle. This CDR3 region has 12 residues.